The rows below give T cell receptor beta chains drawn from one sample of a study of post-analysis software for immune sequencing data. TCRdb processed the PCR reads anew with MiXCR; each CDR3 protein has one entry. The table lists about 820,000 distinct CDR3 sequences, about 53% of them singletons, with 4.6% in the top ten. The source material was blood. The receptors shown here come from a girl aged 5 to 17 with multiple sclerosis. Both conserved end residues are part of each CDR3. The order of the fields is J gene, V gene, clone size, D gene, CDR3 DNA, CDR3 protein. D genes are given only for firm matches. Where a row states a size, it is once, few, many or the class of an expanded clone; other rows omit it.

>TRBJ2-1|TRBV6-1|NA|TRBD2
TGTGCCAGCGAAACGTTAGCGGGGGGGCAAAAGCAGTTCTTC
CASETLAGGQKQFF
>TRBJ2-3|TRBV10-1|NA|NA
TGCGCCAGCAGGCGCAATGGTTTGACGGATACGCAGTATTTT
CASRRNGLTDTQYF
>TRBJ2-3|TRBV5-1|few|NA
TGCGCCAGTAGCTTGGGGGTTTCTAGCACAGATACGCAGTATTTT
CASSLGVSSTDTQYF
>TRBJ2-5|TRBV9|once|NA
TGTGCCAGCAGCGTAGGTCTAGCTGCAGAGACCCAGTACTTC
CASSVGLAAETQYF
>TRBJ1-2|TRBV5-5|NA|TRBD1
TGTGCCAGCAGCTTACCGGGACAGACTAACTATGGCTACACCTTC
CASSLPGQTNYGYTF
>TRBJ1-1|TRBV29-1|NA|TRBD1
TGCAGCGTTGCACACAGGGGAGGGACTGAAGCTTTCTTT
CSVAHRGGTEAFF
>TRBJ1-6|TRBV25-1|few|TRBD1
TGTGCCAGCAGTGAAAATACAGGGGCTAGGAATTCACCCCTCCACTTT
CASSENTGARNSPLHF
>TRBJ1-1|TRBV20-1|NA|TRBD1
TGCAGTGCTAGGGGGGGGGACAGGGGGTTTAACACTGAAGCTTTCTTT
CSARGGDRGFNTEAFF
>TRBJ1-2|TRBV9|NA|TRBD1
TGTGCCAGCAGCGCAGGGGGCCTCCACCGCTACACCTTC
CASSAGGLHRYTF
>TRBJ1-1|TRBV7-3|NA|NA
TGTGCCAGCAGCTTAACCCGGGACTCGAACACTGAAGCTTTCTTT
CASSLTRDSNTEAFF
>TRBJ2-7|TRBV15|NA|NA
TGTGCCACCAGCAGAGATAGGAGTGGGTGGGACGAGCAGTACTTC
CATSRDRSGWDEQYF
>TRBJ2-7|TRBV20-1|NA|TRBD1
TGCAGTGCCAGTACAGGGGTCCCCCTCGAGCAGTACTTC
CSASTGVPLEQYF
>TRBJ2-1|TRBV20-1|NA|TRBD1
TGCAGTGCCCGGAGGGGACAGGGGGCTAATGAGCAGTTCTTC
CSARRGQGANEQFF
>TRBJ2-6|TRBV6-5|NA|NA
TGTGCCAGCAGTTCCAATGACAGAAGGCTCTCTGGGGCCAACGTCCTGACTTTC
CASSSNDRRLSGANVLTF
>TRBJ2-1|TRBV29-1|NA|NA
TGCAGCGTTGGGGTAAATAATGAGCAGTTCTTC
CSVGVNNEQFF
>TRBJ2-7|TRBV6-1|NA|TRBD1
TGTGCCAGCATCGGGATATGGGACAGGGACTACGAGCAGTACTTC
CASIGIWDRDYEQYF